The next 24 T cell receptor beta chains were all read from a single sample in a study of T cells and Merkel cell carcinoma outcomes. The assay was immunoSEQ multiplex PCR, and TCRdb's table has in-frame clones only and misses some. The top ten hold roughly 0.92% of the sample, which has over 10,000 clones, roughly 95% seen once. The sample consisted of tumor tissue from Merkel cell carcinoma. Source of these receptors: a human donor with Merkel cell carcinoma.

The V and J genes are TRBV4-3 and TRBJ2-2; D gene unclear. CDR1 and CDR2 (germline): LGHNA, YSLEER. This CDR3 spans 16 amino acids. V dropped 0 bases and J dropped 0 bases, with 8 bases sitting between them. The CDR3, as DNA: TGCGCCAGCAGCCAAGATCACTTGGCGAACACCGGGGAGCTGTTTTTT. This translates into CASSQDHLANTGELFF.

V gene TRBV4-2 combines with J gene TRBJ2-2, with D unclear. Germline V lookup: CDR1 LGHNA, CDR2 YNFKEQ. This CDR3 is 14 amino acids long. Trimming left V 5 bases short and J 3 bases short, with 10 bases between. The CDR3 DNA is TGTGCCAGCAGCAAGTTGACGTACACCGGGGAGCTGTTTTTT. Amino acid sequence: CASSKLTYTGELFF.

CDR3 protein: CASSLVGRGQQPQHF. The CDR3 DNA reads as TGTGCCAGCAGCTTAGTAGGCAGGGGGCAGCAGCCCCAGCATTTT. The rearrangement uses TRBV7-2 and TRBJ1-5, with 8 bases lining up with TRBD1. The CDR3 totals 15 residues. Per germline, CDR1 SGHTA and CDR2 FQGNSA. Unmatched junction bases numbered 6, after V lost 1 base and J lost 7 bases.

This chain joins TRBV21-1 and TRBJ2-7; the table's D call, TRBD1, was not checked against the DNA. TRBV21-1 is a pseudogene. The CDR3 loop spans 16 amino acids. The CDR3 loop is CASSKKARQNPYEQYF. The CDR3 DNA reads TGTGCCAGCAGCAAAAAGGCCAGACAGAATCCCTACGAGCAGTACTTC.

V and J are TRBV7-9 and TRBJ1-1; tentatively, D is TRBD1 (6 bases). The ends were cut back, 5 bases at V and 2 bases at J, with 12 bases in the middle. From germline, CDR1 is SEHNR and CDR2 FQNEAQ (reference sequence). The CDR3 loop spans 14 amino acids. The CDR3 loop is CASSRGQSNTEAFF. CDR3 sequence (DNA): TGTGCCAGCAGCCGAGGACAGTCTAACACTGAAGCTTTCTTT.

The J gene is TRBJ2-3, the V gene TRBV7-2; 9 nucleotides match TRBD1. The CDR3 is 16 residues long. The germline V gene encodes CDR1 SGHTA and CDR2 FQGNSA. J was trimmed by 1 base and V by 4 bases; bases with no gene match: 6. The DNA for the CDR3 is TGTGCCAGCAGCTCACCACAGGGGGCCCGCACAGATACGCAGTATTTT. Amino acid sequence: CASSSPQGARTDTQYF. The whole variable domain, remainder taken from reference TRBV7-2 and TRBJ2-3, is GAGVSQSPSNKVTEKGKDVELRCDPISGHTALYWYRQSLGQGLEFLIYFQGNSAPDKSGLPSDRFSAERTGGSVSTLTIQRTQQEDSAVYLCASSSPQGARTDTQYFGPGTRLTVL.

This rearrangement joins TRBV14 to TRBJ1-5, with D perhaps matching TRBD1 (5 bases). The CDR3 covers 16 residues. V gave up 0 bases and J gave up 4 bases, with 13 bases separating them. Germline loops: CDR1 SGHDN, CDR2 FVKESK. Here the CDR3 DNA reads TGTGCCAGCAGCCAAGATGGTGGGGGGGATAATCAGCCCCAGCATTTT. This sequence encodes CASSQDGGGDNQPQHF.

This clone appeared once. This chain uses TRBV5-1 with TRBJ2-2, with 8 nucleotides matching TRBD1. The CDR3 is made up of 16 amino acids. V shed 2 bases, J shed 5 bases, and the junction held 8 bases outside the gene matches. CDR1 is SGHRS and CDR2 is YFSETQ in the germline V gene. DNA of the CDR3: TGCGCCAGCAGCTTTGGCGACAGGGGCGGGACCGGGGAGCTGTTTTTT. Translated: CASSFGDRGGTGELFF.

The chain couples TRBV28 to TRBJ2-7, with TRBD1 matching over 7 bases. V lost 2 bases to trimming and J lost 5 bases; unmatched junction nucleotides: 3. CDR3 size: 13 residues. In germline, CDR1 is MDHEN, CDR2 SYDVKM. The CDR3 region has the DNA TGTGCCAGCAGTTTAACAGGGGCCCACGAGCAGTACTTC. As protein: CASSLTGAHEQYF.

The chain combines TRBV28 with TRBJ2-3; TRBD2 matches at 12 bases. The junction had 7 bases not matched to a gene; V was cut back by 7 bases and J by 5 bases. Looked up from germline, CDR1 is MDHEN and CDR2 is SYDVKM. This CDR3 has 15 residues. DNA for the CDR3: TGTGCCAGCATGAGACTAGCGGGAGTTTTAGATACGCAGTATTTT. Its protein product is CASMRLAGVLDTQYF.

This rearrangement joins TRBV29-1 to TRBJ2-7; unclear D gene. The V gene's germline CDR1 is SQVTM and CDR2 ANQGSEA. CDR3 size: 13 residues. V was cut by 4 bases and J by 3 bases, with 13 bases left in between. Here the CDR3 DNA reads TGCAGCGTTGGGCACGGACCGAACTACGAGCAGTACTTC. This encodes CSVGHGPNYEQYF.

The chain employs TRBV10-3 and TRBJ2-3; 10 nucleotides line up with TRBD2. Trimming took 10 bases from V and 5 from J; bases not matched to a gene: 6. CDR1 ENHRY and CDR2 SYGVKD come from the germline V gene. The CDR3 is 13 amino acids. The DNA for the CDR3 is TGTGCCACCGCTAGCGGGAGAGGAGATACGCAGTATTTT. Translating it yields CATASGRGDTQYF.

The DNA for the CDR3 is TGTGCCAGCAGCTTTCTGGGACAGGGTGGGGAAAAACTGTTTTTT. Protein product: CASSFLGQGGEKLFF. The chain couples TRBV7-2 to TRBJ1-4, with 9 bases fitting TRBD1. Germline trimming cut 3 bases from V and 8 bases from J; bases unmatched to any gene: 7. This CDR3 has 15 residues. Germline values: CDR1 SGHTA, CDR2 FQGNSA.

The chain joins TRBV10-3 to TRBJ1-1; D is uncertain. V lost 4 bases and J 5 bases, leaving 5 bases between the germline ends. This CDR3 region has 11 residues. Germline loops: CDR1 ENHRY, CDR2 SYGVKD. The chain's CDR3 is CAISGGTEAFF. CDR3 nucleotide sequence: TGTGCCATCAGTGGTGGGACTGAAGCTTTCTTT.

The chain links TRBV11-2 to TRBJ2-1; D tentatively reads TRBD1 or TRBD2 (5 bases each). CDR1 is SGHAT, CDR2 FQNNGV, per germline. The CDR3 contains 13 residues. The V gene lost 5 bases and the J gene lost 8 bases, with 13 bases spanning the gap. The CDR3 DNA follows: TGTGCCAGCAGCCCCGCCGTGGGGGATGAGCAGTTCTTC. Amino acid sequence: CASSPAVGDEQFF.

The V call is TRBV30, the J call TRBJ1-4; D gene unclear. CDR1 is GTSNPN and CDR2 is SVGIG in the germline V gene (reference sequence). Trimming removed 5 bases at V and 14 bases at J, with 12 bases between. This CDR3 region has 10 residues. CDR3 nucleotides: TGTGCCTGGGGCCGGGTTCGGCTGTTTTTT. This encodes CAWGRVRLFF.

The V call is TRBV13, the J call TRBJ2-3; no firm D call. The CDR3 runs 12 residues. From germline, CDR1 is PRHDT and CDR2 FYEKMQ (reference sequence). V dropped 5 bases and J dropped 5 bases, with 8 bases sitting between them. CDR3 sequence: CASSVTLDTQYF. The DNA for the CDR3 is TGTGCCAGCAGCGTAACATTAGATACGCAGTATTTT.

V is TRBV29-1 and J is TRBJ2-3; tentatively, D is TRBD1 (6 bases). The V end lost 7 bases, the J end lost 2 bases, and 13 bases lay between the germline ends. This CDR3 spans 13 amino acids. Germline lookup yields CDR1 SQVTM and CDR2 ANQGSEA. For the CDR3, the DNA is TGCAGCGCTAGGAGGACAGCCACAGATACGCAGTATTTT. Translation: CSARRTATDTQYF.

The J gene is TRBJ2-1, the V gene TRBV5-1; TRBD2 might be the D (5 bases). The V gene's germline CDR1 is SGHRS and CDR2 YFSETQ. The V end was cut by 1 base, the J end by 5 bases, with 10 bases between. The CDR3 sequence is 14 residues long. The CDR3 DNA sequence: TGCGCCAGCAGCTTGATGGCGGGCCACAATGAGCAGTTCTTC. Translation: CASSLMAGHNEQFF. The full variable domain, with the rest looked up from reference TRBV5-1 and TRBJ2-1, is KAGVTQTPRYLIKTRGQQVTLSCSPISGHRSVSWYQQTPGQGLQFLFEYFSETQRNKGNFPGRFSGRQFSNSRSEMNVSTLELGDSALYLCASSLMAGHNEQFFGPGTRLTVL.

This rearrangement joins TRBV7-8 to TRBJ2-1, with D possibly matching TRBD2 (5 bases). V was shortened by 8 bases and J by 9 bases, with 17 bases between the two germline ends. The germline V gene has CDR1 SGHVS and CDR2 FQNEAQ. The CDR3 has 13 amino acids. CDR3 residues: CASLRGISGEQFF. In DNA, the CDR3 is TGTGCCAGCCTACGAGGGATTTCAGGTGAGCAGTTCTTC.

The chain recombines TRBV7-3 with TRBJ2-3; D is possibly TRBD1 or TRBD2 (6 bases each). CDR1 and CDR2 (germline): SGHTA, FQGTGA. The CDR3 is 14 amino acids. Trimming took 5 bases from V and 3 from J, leaving 12 bases between them. The CDR3 sequence is CASSKGEVTDTQYF. As DNA, the CDR3 is TGTGCCAGCAGCAAGGGGGAGGTAACAGATACGCAGTATTTT. Full variable domain (remainder filled in from reference TRBV7-3 and TRBJ2-3): GAGVSQTPSNKVTEKGKYVELRCDPISGHTALYWYRQSLGQGPEFLIYFQGTGAADDSGLPNDRFFAVRPEGSVSTLKIQRTERGDSAVYLCASSKGEVTDTQYFGPGTRLTVL.

The chain couples TRBV6-6 to TRBJ1-4; D gene unclear. The CDR3 is 13 residues long. Germline-derived CDR1 and CDR2 are MNHNY and SVGAGI (reference sequence). V was trimmed by 10 bases and J by 5 bases, leaving 14 bases between them. The CDR3 DNA reads as TGTGCCATTCGGGCGGGTCTAAATGAAAAACTGTTTTTT. It translates to CAIRAGLNEKLFF.

The V and J genes are TRBV6-5 and TRBJ2-7; the match to TRBD2 covers 9 bases. V lost 2 bases to trimming and J lost 2 bases; unmatched junction nucleotides: 7. Per the germline V gene, CDR1 is MNHEY and CDR2 is SVGAGI. CDR3 length: 16 residues. CDR3 amino acids: CASSYPSTSGTYEQYF. The CDR3, as DNA: TGTGCCAGCAGTTACCCGTCGACTAGCGGTACCTACGAGCAGTACTTC.

The V call is TRBV28, the J call TRBJ2-1, with 9 bases fitting TRBD2. Germline loops: CDR1 MDHEN, CDR2 SYDVKM. V shed 7 bases and J 0 bases; nucleotides not matched to a gene: 1. This CDR3 region has 14 residues. The CDR3 loop reads CASISGSSYNEQFF. DNA of the CDR3: TGTGCCAGCATTAGCGGGAGCTCCTACAATGAGCAGTTCTTC.